These T cell receptor beta chains were read from a single sample in a study of T cells in Graves' hyperthyroidism and ophthalmopathy. TCRdb fed the multiplex PCR reads into MiXCR, producing one record per CDR3 protein. Here the sample spans 400,000 to 550,000 distinct CDR3 sequences, around 22% being singletons. Input material: blood. Receptors were obtained from a woman aged 25 to 39 with Graves' ophthalmopathy. Each CDR3 is given without its conserved first and last residue.

V,length,J,CDR3
TRBV28,13,TRBJ2-7,ASSLLRGWTYEQY
TRBV28,16,TRBJ1-6,ASSQESDRLYRDSPLH
TRBV6-1,13,TRBJ1-5,ASSNQGGSNQPQH
TRBV7-2,13,TRBJ1-1,ASSLSPSMNTEAF
TRBV7-9,11,TRBJ2-6,ASQQTGANVLT
TRBV6-1,13,TRBJ2-4,ASSDNSLAKNIQY
TRBV20-1,11,TRBJ1-2,SAAWLGGYGYT
TRBV20-1,10,TRBJ2-7,SGDRGLYEQY
TRBV20-1,11,TRBJ2-7,SAKTGGVYEQY
TRBV12-3/TRBV12-4,13,TRBJ1-2,ASSLALGGLYGYT
TRBV7-2,12,TRBJ1-2,ASSLEGLDYGYT
TRBV2,12,TRBJ2-6,ASRIGAGANVLT
TRBV20-1,10,TRBJ2-7,SAEGKHVEQY
TRBV19,11,TRBJ1-5,ASSSYYNQPQH
TRBV20-1,13,TRBJ1-5,SARGTGPRSQPQH
TRBV4-1,17,TRBJ1-2,ASSQVGGGIQGALDGYT
TRBV6-1,12,TRBJ1-2,ASRVSSGDYGYT